Presented here are 4 T cell receptor beta chains from one specimen sequenced in a study of T cells in Graves' hyperthyroidism and ophthalmopathy. RNA transcripts served as the template for amplifying TCR beta CDR3 regions. With the HTBI primer set, the TCR CDR3 went through a first round of RT-PCR. TCRdb ran MiXCR on the multiplex PCR reads and lists one entry per CDR3 protein. The table shows approximately 510,000 distinct CDR3 sequences, with 40% to 50% occurring only once. Material: peripheral blood or thyroid tissue (not recorded which). Receptors were obtained from an adult woman with Graves' disease, either hyperthyroidism or ophthalmopathy (not recorded which).

The chain recombines TRBV11-3 with TRBJ2-7; perhaps D is TRBD1 or TRBD2 (6 bases each). CDR3 length: 17 residues. The germline V gene encodes CDR1 SGHNT and CDR2 YENEEA. V was pared by 1 base and J by 2 bases, with 18 bases between. DNA of the CDR3: TGTGCCAGCAGCTTAGGTGGAGGGACACACAGTACCTACGAGCAGTACTTC. Protein: CASSLGGGTHSTYEQYF.

In this sample, this clonotype turned up many times. The V call is TRBV7-9, the J call TRBJ1-1; D might be TRBD1 (5 bases). Germline CDR1 and CDR2: SEHNR and FQNEAQ (reference sequence). Between the trimmed V and J ends, which lost 7 bases and 4 bases, there was a span of 22 bases. CDR3 length: 16 residues. The CDR3 spells CASKGWGSQDSTEAFF. The CDR3, as DNA: TGTGCCAGCAAAGGGTGGGGGTCTCAAGATAGCACTGAAGCTTTCTTT.

CDR3 in amino acids: CATQDRISNQPQHF. CDR3 nucleotides: TGTGCCACTCAGGACAGGATTAGCAATCAGCCCCAGCATTTT. The chain couples TRBV15 to TRBJ1-5, with 7 bases fitting TRBD1. Looked up from germline, CDR1 is LNHNV and CDR2 is YYDKDF (reference sequence). With V trimmed by 9 bases and J by 0 bases, 5 bases remained unmatched. CDR3 size: 14 residues.

The chain combines TRBV27 with TRBJ2-2; 9 bases are a match to TRBD2. CDR1 is MNHEY and CDR2 is SMNVEV in the germline V gene (reference sequence). The CDR3 has 15 residues. With V trimmed by 5 bases and J by 6 bases, 7 bases remained unmatched. The DNA of the CDR3 is TGTGCCAGCAGTCGGGCTAGCGGGACATCCGGGGAGCTGTTTTTT. The encoded protein is CASSRASGTSGELFF.